This T cell receptor beta chain was sequenced for a study of blood T cell repertoires in COVID-19. V lost 4 bases and J 2 bases, leaving 15 bases between the germline ends. Germline-derived CDR1 and CDR2 are SGHTA and FQGNSA. This CDR3 has 16 amino acids. Sequenced by immunoSEQ multiplex PCR; TCRdb stores in-frame clones only, minus some. The data show over 70,000 clones, with about 92% seen just once and 6.7% held by the top ten. The sequence derives from a man aged 18 to 35 with COVID-19, enrolled during active disease. The chain uses TRBV7-2 and TRBJ2-4; D may be TRBD1 (5 bases). The sequenced sample was peripheral blood. CDR3 in DNA: TGTGCCAGCAGCTACCCTTATAGGGGAACCAAAAACATTCAGTACTTC. Translated: CASSYPYRGTKNIQYF. Full variable domain (rest looked up from reference TRBV7-2 and TRBJ2-4): GAGVSQSPSNKVTEKGKDVELRCDPISGHTALYWYRQSLGQGLEFLIYFQGNSAPDKSGLPSDRFSAERTGGSVSTLTIQRTQQEDSAVYLCASSYPYRGTKNIQYFGAGTRLSVL.